One T cell receptor (beta chain) is described in this entry. Its cognate antigen is unknown. There are 13 residues in the CDR3. Germline lookup yields CDR1 MNHEY and CDR2 SVGEGT. The V and J ends lost 2 bases and 5 bases respectively, with 9 bases between them. Libraries were prepared by immunoSEQ multiplex PCR; TCRdb keeps only in-frame clonotypes and omits some of them. The top ten clones hold approximately 15% of a sample with some 96,000 clones, roughly 84% of them seen once. The source of the sample is a study of T cell responses to AZD1222 COVID-19 vaccine. General study results and limits: Repertoire sampling occurred only after the peak T cell response. Across spike, vaccine-associated CD4 TCRs were found, dominant at 160-218 and 743-854. Spike-specific TCR breadth and depth were elevated following two AZD1222 doses.

The clonotype originates from an adult who received the AZD1222 COVID-19 vaccine. The chain employs TRBV6-2 or TRBV6-3 and TRBJ1-2; no firm D call. The specimen comprised peripheral blood, sampled 28 days after the second AZD1222 dose. CDR3 DNA sequence: TGTGCCAGCAGTTACCCTAACCTGTATGGCTACACCTTC. As protein: CASSYPNLYGYTF.